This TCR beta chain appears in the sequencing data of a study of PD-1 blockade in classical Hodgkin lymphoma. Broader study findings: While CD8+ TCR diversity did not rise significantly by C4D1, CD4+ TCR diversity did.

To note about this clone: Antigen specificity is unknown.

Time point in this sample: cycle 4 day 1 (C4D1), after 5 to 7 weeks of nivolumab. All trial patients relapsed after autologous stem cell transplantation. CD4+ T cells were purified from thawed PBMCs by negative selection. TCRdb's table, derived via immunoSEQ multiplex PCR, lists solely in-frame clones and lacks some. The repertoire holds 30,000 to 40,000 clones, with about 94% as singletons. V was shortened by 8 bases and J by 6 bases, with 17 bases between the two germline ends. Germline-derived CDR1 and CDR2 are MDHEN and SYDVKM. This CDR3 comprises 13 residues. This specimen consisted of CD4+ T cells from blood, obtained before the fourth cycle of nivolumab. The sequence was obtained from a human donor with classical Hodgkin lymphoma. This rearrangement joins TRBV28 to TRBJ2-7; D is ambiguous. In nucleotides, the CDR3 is TGTGCCAGCGTCGCATCGGGCACCGTCGAGCAGTACTTC. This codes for CASVASGTVEQYF.